Presented here are 9 T cell receptor beta chains from one specimen sequenced in a study of patients and donors after allogeneic stem cell transplantation. TCRdb recomputed calls from the RT-PCR reads with MiXCR, one row per CDR3 protein. Here the sample spans 920,000 or so distinct CDR3 sequences, about 20% being singletons. The sample taken for sequencing was blood, either unsorted or a sorted T cell fraction (not recorded which). Every receptor here comes from a human donor who was either an allogeneic HSCT recipient or a stem cell or donor lymphocyte infusion donor (not recorded which). It is not recorded whose cells these are; they may come from a transplant donor.

The chain carries TRBV20-1 and TRBJ2-3, with TRBD2 matching 10 bases. The CDR3 covers 16 residues. CDR1 is DFQATT and CDR2 is SNEGSKA in the germline V gene (reference sequence). V shed 2 bases, J shed 6 bases, and the junction held 11 bases outside the gene matches. In nucleotides, the CDR3 is TGCAGTGCTAGACCCTTAGCGGGGGGTGGCGCGGATACGCAGTATTTT. Protein sequence: CSARPLAGGGADTQYF.

This clonotype was seen repeatedly, ten times or more. This chain connects TRBV7-2 to TRBJ2-7; D uncertain. This CDR3 region has 13 residues. The V gene lost 1 base and the J gene lost 13 bases, with 17 bases spanning the gap. Per germline, CDR1 SGHTA and CDR2 FQGNSA. DNA of the CDR3: TGTGCCAGCAGCTTAGACCCCCAGAGCGTAGAATACTTC. Protein: CASSLDPQSVEYF.

The rearrangement links TRBV12-3 or TRBV12-4 to TRBJ2-3; no clear D gene. The CDR3 contains 12 residues. Trimming removed 5 bases from V and 11 bases from J, with 14 bases in between. CDR3 amino acids: CASSTTEKRQYF. The CDR3 region has the DNA TGTGCCAGCAGTACTACAGAGAAGAGGCAGTATTTT.

This clonotype was found a few times. The V and J genes are TRBV20-1 and TRBJ1-4; a weak D match, TRBD1 (6 bases). The V gene's germline CDR1 is DFQATT and CDR2 SNEGSKA (reference sequence). V was trimmed by 2 bases and J by 7 bases, leaving 17 bases between them. CDR3 length equals 15 residues. Here the CDR3 reads CSARRSGGNREKLFF. As DNA, the CDR3 is TGCAGTGCTAGAAGGTCCGGGGGCAATCGTGAAAAACTGTTTTTT.

This clonotype was picked up a small number of times. DNA of the CDR3: TGCAGTGCTAGAGACGGCGCAGGGAGGGGCAATCAGCCCCAGCATTTT. It specifies CSARDGAGRGNQPQHF. The chain joins TRBV20-1 to TRBJ1-5, with D maybe TRBD1 (5 bases). CDR1 and CDR2 from the germline V gene are DFQATT and SNEGSKA (reference sequence). Trimming took off 0 bases at V and 2 bases at J, with 14 bases between the two ends. The CDR3 covers 16 residues.

This chain joins TRBV6-5 and TRBJ2-3; TRBD2 might be the D (5 bases). CDR1 and CDR2 from the germline V gene are MNHEY and SVGAGI. This CDR3 spans 15 amino acids. V dropped 2 bases and J dropped 1 base, with 10 bases sitting between them. The DNA of the CDR3 is TGTGCCAGCAGTTACACCCTGCGGGGCACAGATACGCAGTATTTT. Protein: CASSYTLRGTDTQYF.

The genes are TRBV4-2 and TRBJ1-1; no clear D. CDR1 LGHNA and CDR2 YNFKEQ come from the germline V gene. This CDR3 contains 15 residues. V was clipped by 3 bases and J by 0 bases, with 11 bases between them. CDR3 in DNA: TGTGCCAGCAGCCATAACAAGGGTCTGAACACTGAAGCTTTCTTT. Protein: CASSHNKGLNTEAFF.

This clonotype was recorded a few times. The chain employs TRBV6-2 or TRBV6-3 and TRBJ2-1; 10 positions match TRBD2. CDR3 length: 18 residues. Germline V gives CDR1 MNHEY, CDR2 SVGEGT. With V trimmed by 2 bases and J by 5 bases, 12 bases remained unmatched. CDR3 protein: CASSYVSGGGLSNNEQFF. The CDR3 DNA is TGTGCCAGCAGTTACGTGAGCGGGGGGGGCCTTAGTAACAATGAGCAGTTCTTC.

This clonotype was counted a few times. The genes are TRBV7-2 and TRBJ1-2, with unresolved D. The CDR3 sequence is 14 residues long. Trimming pared 2 bases from V and 0 bases from J, leaving 7 bases between. Germline CDR1 SGHTA, CDR2 FQGNSA. CDR3 region: CASSLYRSNYGYTF. In DNA, the CDR3 is TGTGCCAGCAGCTTATATCGATCTAACTATGGCTACACCTTC.